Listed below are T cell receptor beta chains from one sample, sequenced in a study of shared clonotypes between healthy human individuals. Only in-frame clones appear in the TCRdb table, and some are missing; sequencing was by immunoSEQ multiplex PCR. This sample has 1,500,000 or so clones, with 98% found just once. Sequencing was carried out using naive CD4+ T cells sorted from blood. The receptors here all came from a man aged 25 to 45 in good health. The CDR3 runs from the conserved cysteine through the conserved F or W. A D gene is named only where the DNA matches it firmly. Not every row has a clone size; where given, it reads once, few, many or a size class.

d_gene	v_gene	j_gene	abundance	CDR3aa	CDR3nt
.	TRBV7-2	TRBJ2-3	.	CASSLEGTTDTQYF	TGTGCCAGCAGCCTGGAGGGCACCACAGATACGCAGTATTTT
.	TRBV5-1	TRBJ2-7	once	CASSPLAESIYEQYF	TGCGCCAGCAGCCCCTTAGCGGAGTCAATCTACGAGCAGTACTTC
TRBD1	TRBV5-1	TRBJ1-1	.	CASSLGGQVNTEAFF	TGCGCCAGCAGCTTGGGGGGACAGGTGAACACTGAAGCTTTCTTT
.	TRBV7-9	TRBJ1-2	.	CASSSVRAPLNYGYTF	TGTGCCAGCAGCTCGGTCCGGGCCCCCCTTAACTATGGCTACACCTTC
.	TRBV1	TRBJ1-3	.	CTSSQLSPPSSGNTIYF	TGCACCAGCAGCCAATTAAGTCCCCCCAGCTCTGGAAACACCATATATTTT
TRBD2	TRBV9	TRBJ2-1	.	CASSLRTSLHEQFF	TGTGCCAGCAGCCTTCGGACTAGCCTCCATGAGCAGTTCTTC
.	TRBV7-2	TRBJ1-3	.	CASSLDLGPNF	TGTGCCAGCAGCTTAGACTTAGGGCCCAATTTT
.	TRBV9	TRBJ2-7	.	CASSVKLSYEQYF	TGTGCCAGCAGCGTTAAGCTCTCCTACGAGCAGTACTTC
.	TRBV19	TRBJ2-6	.	CASSIGPGTRSGANVLTF	TGTGCCAGTAGTATCGGGCCAGGTACCCGCTCTGGGGCCAACGTCCTGACTTTC
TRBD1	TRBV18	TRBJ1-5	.	CASSTPLKDRGDSNQPQHF	TGTGCCAGCTCAACACCCCTAAAGGACAGGGGCGATAGCAATCAGCCCCAGCATTTT
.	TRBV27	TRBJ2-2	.	CASSLLQTTGELFF	TGTGCCAGCAGTTTACTTCAGACCACCGGGGAGCTGTTTTTT
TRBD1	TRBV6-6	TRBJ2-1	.	CASRATGGARDEQFF	TGTGCCAGCAGGGCCACAGGGGGCGCGAGGGATGAGCAGTTCTTC
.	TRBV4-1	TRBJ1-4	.	CASSQPLFGVNEKLFF	TGCGCCAGCAGCCAACCCCTGTTCGGGGTAAATGAAAAACTGTTTTTT
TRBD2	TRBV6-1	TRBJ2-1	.	CASRVTSGDYNEQFF	TGTGCCAGCAGGGTGACTAGCGGAGACTACAATGAGCAGTTCTTC
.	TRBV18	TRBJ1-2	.	CASSPAGGDPTSGYTF	TGTGCCAGCTCACCAGCCGGGGGGGACCCAACGTCTGGCTACACCTTC
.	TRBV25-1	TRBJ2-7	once	CATRRGIYEQYF	TGTGCCACCCGCAGGGGAATCTACGAGCAGTACTTC
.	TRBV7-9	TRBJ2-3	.	CASSQQVQIAESTDTQYF	TGTGCCAGCAGCCAGCAAGTGCAAATAGCGGAGAGCACAGATACGCAGTATTTT
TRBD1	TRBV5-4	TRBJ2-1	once	CASSWRKGQSYNEQFF	TGTGCCAGCAGCTGGAGGAAGGGACAGTCCTACAATGAGCAGTTCTTC
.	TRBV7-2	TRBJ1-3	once	CATRTGFSSGNTIYF	TGTGCCACTCGCACGGGCTTTAGCTCTGGAAACACCATATATTTT
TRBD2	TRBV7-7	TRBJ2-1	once	CASSFQRAGVNEQFF	TGTGCCAGCAGCTTTCAAAGAGCGGGAGTAAATGAGCAGTTCTTC
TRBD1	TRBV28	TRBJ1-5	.	CASSVTGTGRSNQPQHF	TGTGCCAGCAGCGTTACCGGGACAGGGAGGAGCAATCAGCCCCAGCATTTT
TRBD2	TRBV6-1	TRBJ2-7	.	CASSGGLAGPRGEQYF	TGTGCCAGCAGTGGGGGACTAGCGGGGCCTCGGGGGGAGCAGTACTTC
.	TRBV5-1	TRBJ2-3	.	CASSLKKTSSSPDTQYF	TGCGCCAGCAGCCTCAAGAAAACTAGCAGTAGCCCAGATACGCAGTATTTT
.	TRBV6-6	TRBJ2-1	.	CASTADYNEQFF	TGTGCCAGCACTGCGGACTACAATGAGCAGTTCTTC
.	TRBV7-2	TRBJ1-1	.	CASALEGGGLPNTEAFF	TGTGCCAGCGCCCTAGAGGGAGGGGGGCTCCCGAACACTGAAGCTTTCTTT
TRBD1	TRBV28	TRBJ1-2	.	CASSFPFRDRAYGYTF	TGTGCCAGCAGTTTTCCATTCCGGGACAGAGCTTATGGCTACACCTTC
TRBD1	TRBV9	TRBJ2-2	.	CASSQGQGSTGELFF	TGTGCCAGCAGCCAGGGACAGGGGAGCACCGGGGAGCTGTTTTTT
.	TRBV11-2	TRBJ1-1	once	CASSLVSAHIEAFF	TGTGCCAGCAGCTTAGTGTCTGCGCATATCGAAGCTTTCTTT
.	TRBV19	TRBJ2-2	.	CASHWASGELFF	TGTGCCAGCCACTGGGCCTCCGGGGAGCTGTTTTTT
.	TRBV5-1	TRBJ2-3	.	CASSLGQSTDTQYF	TGCGCCAGCAGCTTAGGCCAGAGCACAGATACGCAGTATTTT
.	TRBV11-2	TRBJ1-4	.	CASSQNRVTNEKLFF	TGTGCCAGCAGCCAAAACAGGGTGACTAATGAAAAACTGTTTTTT
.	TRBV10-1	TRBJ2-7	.	CASSEGGIAYEQYF	TGCGCCAGCAGTGAGGGGGGGATCGCCTACGAGCAGTACTTC
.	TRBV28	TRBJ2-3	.	CATSKGQGTDTQYF	TGTGCCACCTCAAAAGGCCAAGGCACAGATACGCAGTATTTT
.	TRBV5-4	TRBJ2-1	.	CASSSQGALSYNEQFF	TGTGCCAGCAGCTCCCAGGGTGCCCTCTCCTACAATGAGCAGTTCTTC
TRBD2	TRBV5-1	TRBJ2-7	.	CASSFLPQGALAGELYEQYF	TGCGCCAGCAGCTTTCTTCCGCAGGGGGCTCTAGCGGGAGAACTCTACGAGCAGTACTTC
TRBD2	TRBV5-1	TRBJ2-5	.	CASSLGPLAGDGRETQYF	TGCGCCAGCAGCTTGGGGCCCCTAGCGGGGGATGGTAGAGAGACCCAGTACTTC
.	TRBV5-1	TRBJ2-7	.	CASSLGAGVYEQYF	TGCGCCAGCAGCTTGGGCGCAGGGGTCTACGAGCAGTACTTC